The 28 T cell receptor beta chains listed next were all sequenced from one sample in a study of CD8+ T cells in alopecia areata (dated by TCRdb to 2016 to 2019). In the paper's terms, the time point label means: baseline before oral tofacitinib. Libraries were constructed by the immunoSEQ multiplex PCR assay. RNA was extracted from all samples and reverse transcribed into cDNA as template for TCR sequencing. TCRdb's version of the immuneACCESS table is confined to in-frame rearrangements and falls short of the full clone set. An unresolved V gene accounts for under half of the shortfall where checked; the remainder is of unknown origin. Across this sample there are some 150,000 clones, with approximately 65% seen only once. Clones ranked in the top ten supply 9.5% to 12% of the sample. The sample was CD8+ T cells sorted from blood, taken at week 0. The receptors stem from a human donor with alopecia areata.

This clone has only a few counts. The J gene is TRBJ2-1, the V gene TRBV6-6; TRBD1 is a possible D gene (5 bases). V shed 6 bases and J shed 10 bases, with 13 bases lying between them. The germline CDR1 and CDR2 sequences are MNHNY and SVGAGI (reference sequence). The CDR3 has 12 amino acids. The chain's CDR3 is CASRGAVGEQFF. The CDR3 DNA is TGTGCCAGCAGAGGGGCCGTAGGGGAGCAGTTCTTC.

The chain is built from TRBV5-4 and TRBJ2-1; TRBD2 matches at 8 bases. Trimming removed 1 base from V and 0 bases from J; junction bases left unmatched: 3. CDR3 length: 16 residues. CDR1 is SGHNT and CDR2 is YYREEE in the germline V gene (reference sequence). CDR3 sequence (DNA): TGTGCCAGCAGCTTGTTCAGCGGGAGCTCCTACAATGAGCAGTTCTTC. Its protein product is CASSLFSGSSYNEQFF.

This clone was seen only a few times. The chain couples TRBV13 to TRBJ2-1; 7 bases agree with TRBD1. Germline values: CDR1 PRHDT, CDR2 FYEKMQ (reference sequence). V trimming: 4 bases; J trimming: 3 bases; junction bases outside the gene matches: 9. This CDR3 spans 16 amino acids. This CDR3 is CASSSRTGDRYNEQFF. CDR3 DNA sequence: TGTGCCAGCAGCTCCCGGACAGGCGATCGCTACAATGAGCAGTTCTTC. Complete variable domain (other parts from reference TRBV13 and TRBJ2-1): AAGVIQSPRHLIKEKRETATLKCYPIPRHDTVYWYQQGPGQDPQFLISFYEKMQSDKGSIPDRFSAQQFSDYHSELNMSSLELGDSALYFCASSSRTGDRYNEQFFGPGTRLTVL.

A few counts support this clone. The chain employs TRBV15 and TRBJ1-5, with D tentatively TRBD1 (5 bases). Germline assignment: CDR1 LNHNV and CDR2 YYDKDF (reference sequence). CDR3 size: 18 residues. V was shortened by 0 bases and J by 5 bases, with 20 bases between the two germline ends. CDR3 amino acids: CATSRDIPTVRVDQPQHF. The CDR3 DNA reads as TGTGCCACCAGCAGAGATATCCCGACGGTCAGGGTCGATCAGCCCCAGCATTTT. Full variable domain (remainder filled in from reference TRBV15 and TRBJ1-5): DAMVIQNPRYQVTQFGKPVTLSCSQTLNHNVMYWYQQKSSQAPKLLFHYYDKDFNNEADTPDNFQSRRPNTSFCFLDIRSPGLGDTAMYLCATSRDIPTVRVDQPQHFGDGTRLSIL.

V is TRBV2 and J is TRBJ1-2; perhaps TRBD1 as D (5 bases). This CDR3 comprises 15 residues. Trimming cost V 6 bases and J 3 bases, with 17 bases left between them. Looked up from germline, CDR1 is SNHLY and CDR2 is FYNNEI. The CDR3 DNA reads as TGTGCCAGCAGCCTAAGAAGGGACCGAGACTATGGCTACACCTTC. This sequence encodes CASSLRRDRDYGYTF.

A few counts support this clone. The CDR3 DNA reads as TGCGCCAGCAGCCAATATACAAGGGGGGATCAGCCCCAGCATTTT. It encodes CASSQYTRGDQPQHF. V is TRBV4-1 and J is TRBJ1-5; TRBD1 is a possible D gene (6 bases). The germline gives CDR1 MGHRA, CDR2 YSYEKL. The CDR3 is made up of 15 amino acids. The V and J ends lost 2 bases and 5 bases respectively, with 13 bases between them.

This clone was counted only a few times. The rearrangement joins TRBV2 to TRBJ1-5, with 8 bases aligning to TRBD1. This CDR3 region has 12 residues. Germline loops: CDR1 SNHLY, CDR2 FYNNEI. Germline trimming cut 8 bases from V and 6 bases from J; bases unmatched to any gene: 3. The CDR3 spells CASGQGSQPQHF. The CDR3 DNA is TGTGCCAGCGGACAGGGAAGTCAGCCCCAGCATTTT. Based on the CDR3 plus reference TRBV2 and TRBJ1-5, the full variable domain is EPEVTQTPSHQVTQMGQEVILRCVPISNHLYFYWYRQILGQKVEFLVSFYNNEISEKSEIFDDQFSVERPDGSNFTLKIRSTKLEDSAMYFCASGQGSQPQHFGDGTRLSIL.

The chain is built from TRBV30 and TRBJ1-2, with 7 nucleotides matching TRBD1. The trim removed 1 base at V and 3 bases at J, leaving 8 bases unmatched. Germline V gene data show CDR1 as GTSNPN and CDR2 as SVGIG (reference sequence). The CDR3 consists of 15 residues. CDR3 DNA sequence: TGTGCCTGGAGTGGGGATAATACAGGGGACTATGGCTACACCTTC. Protein product: CAWSGDNTGDYGYTF. The full variable domain, completed using reference TRBV30 and TRBJ1-2, is SQTIHQWPATLVQPVGSPLSLECTVEGTSNPNLYWYRQAAGRGLQLLFYSVGIGQISSEVPQNLSASRPQDRQFILSSKKLLLSDSGFYLCAWSGDNTGDYGYTFGSGTRLTVV.

The rearrangement uses TRBV7-2 and TRBJ2-3, with 11 nucleotides matching TRBD2. With V trimmed by 5 bases and J by 5 bases, 6 bases remained unmatched. Per the germline V gene, CDR1 is SGHTA and CDR2 is FQGNSA. This CDR3 has 15 amino acids. The CDR3 protein is CASSSSGGALDTQYF. In DNA form, the CDR3 reads TGTGCCAGCAGCAGTAGCGGGGGGGCCTTAGATACGCAGTATTTT.

This clone was found many times. The chain recombines TRBV4-1 with TRBJ2-1; D is ambiguous. This CDR3 spans 16 amino acids. Germline CDR1 MGHRA, CDR2 YSYEKL. V was shortened by 4 bases and J by 4 bases, with 17 bases between the two germline ends. For the CDR3, the DNA is TGCGCCAGCAGCCGAGATCACGGGTCCCCATACAATGAGCAGTTCTTC. Translating it yields CASSRDHGSPYNEQFF.

The J gene is TRBJ2-4, the V gene TRBV7-8; 9 bases fit TRBD1. Germline lookup yields CDR1 SGHVS and CDR2 FQNEAQ. V trimming: 5 bases; J trimming: 0 bases; junction bases outside the gene matches: 11. The CDR3 is made up of 18 amino acids. Here the CDR3 reads CASSRQGGLLGAKNIQYF. CDR3 sequence (DNA): TGTGCCAGCAGCAGACAGGGGGGTCTTTTAGGAGCCAAAAACATTCAGTACTTC.

This sequence joins TRBV10-3 and TRBJ2-4; TRBD1 matches at 8 bases. Germline V lookup: CDR1 ENHRY, CDR2 SYGVKD. The CDR3 loop spans 16 amino acids. Germline trimming cut 2 bases from V and 3 bases from J; bases unmatched to any gene: 6. The CDR3 DNA follows: TGTGCCATCAGTGAGCCCAGGGGGCTTGGCAAAAACATTCAGTACTTC. Its protein product is CAISEPRGLGKNIQYF.

This clone was picked up a small number of times. The chain links TRBV25-1 to TRBJ2-7, with D possibly being TRBD1 or TRBD2 (5 bases each). CDR3 length: 16 residues. The germline CDR1 and CDR2 sequences are MGHDK and SYGVNS. Between the trimmed V and J ends, which lost 5 bases and 3 bases, there was a span of 20 bases. The CDR3 loop is CASSLGHRDPLYEQYF. The CDR3 bases are TGTGCCAGCAGTTTAGGACACCGGGACCCCCTCTACGAGCAGTACTTC.

The chain uses TRBV9 and TRBJ2-5, with D possibly called TRBD1 or TRBD2 (5 bases each). Trimming removed 2 bases at V and 7 bases at J, with 9 bases between. This CDR3 is built from 12 residues. The germline gives CDR1 SGDLS, CDR2 YYNGEE. The CDR3 DNA is TGTGCCAGCAGCGTGGGGGAAGGGACCCAGTACTTC. Translation: CASSVGEGTQYF.

This rearrangement joins TRBV6-1 to TRBJ2-3; the D is unclear. The CDR3 covers 14 residues. The V gene's germline CDR1 is MNHNS and CDR2 SASEGT. Trimming shortened V by 2 bases and J by 4 bases, and 10 bases separated the two germline ends. CDR3 amino acids: CASSERKGPDTQYF. CDR3 DNA sequence: TGTGCCAGCAGTGAAAGGAAAGGGCCAGATACGCAGTATTTT.

This clone was observed a handful of times. The chain employs TRBV13 and TRBJ2-6, with TRBD2 as a possible D gene (6 bases). V was pared by 5 bases and J by 1 base, with 9 bases between. CDR3 length equals 15 residues. The germline V gene has CDR1 PRHDT and CDR2 FYEKMQ (reference sequence). Here the CDR3 reads CASSVSGSGANVLTF. The CDR3 nucleotides read TGTGCCAGCAGCGTTAGCGGATCTGGGGCCAACGTCCTGACTTTC.

The chain couples TRBV6-5 to TRBJ2-5; 8 bases fit TRBD1. The germline gives CDR1 MNHEY, CDR2 SVGAGI. V lost 5 bases to trimming and J lost 5 bases; unmatched junction nucleotides: 10. The CDR3 runs to 15 residues. CDR3 sequence: CASSTGQGGGETQYF. CDR3 sequence (DNA): TGTGCCAGCAGTACCGGACAGGGTGGAGGGGAGACCCAGTACTTC.

This clone was found a few times. This chain joins TRBV7-2 and TRBJ2-3, with D perhaps TRBD2 (6 bases). The V gene lost 0 bases and the J gene lost 2 bases, with 15 bases spanning the gap. Germline V lookup: CDR1 SGHTA, CDR2 FQGNSA. This CDR3 comprises 17 residues. The CDR3 protein is CASSLASDGGYTDTQYF. CDR3 sequence (DNA): TGTGCCAGCAGCTTAGCTAGCGACGGGGGATACACAGATACGCAGTATTTT. Full variable domain (remainder filled in from reference TRBV7-2 and TRBJ2-3): GAGVSQSPSNKVTEKGKDVELRCDPISGHTALYWYRQSLGQGLEFLIYFQGNSAPDKSGLPSDRFSAERTGGSVSTLTIQRTQQEDSAVYLCASSLASDGGYTDTQYFGPGTRLTVL.

This clone has more than one count but fewer than ten. The rearrangement uses TRBV30 and TRBJ1-2; 9 bases map to TRBD1. CDR1 is GTSNPN and CDR2 is SVGIG in the germline V gene (reference sequence). The CDR3 length is 15 residues. The trim removed 1 base at V and 2 bases at J, leaving 5 bases unmatched. For the CDR3, the DNA is TGTGCCTGGAGTGGAGGTGGACAGGGGAACTATGGCTACACCTTC. Translated, it gives CAWSGGGQGNYGYTF.

V usage is TRBV7-9 and J usage is TRBJ1-6; a possible D gene is TRBD1 (6 bases). V lost 2 bases and J 9 bases, leaving 20 bases between the germline ends. This CDR3 has 17 residues. Germline CDR1 and CDR2: SEHNR and FQNEAQ (reference sequence). The DNA of the CDR3 is TGTGCCAGCAGCTTATTTGGGGCGGACAGAAGGGGTTCACCCCTCCACTTT. It yields the protein CASSLFGADRRGSPLHF. The whole variable domain, filled in from reference TRBV7-9 and TRBJ1-6, reads DTGVSQNPRHKITKRGQNVTFRCDPISEHNRLYWYRQTLGQGPEFLTYFQNEAQLEKSRLLSDRFSAERPKGSFSTLEIQRTEQGDSAMYLCASSLFGADRRGSPLHFGNGTRLTVT.

V usage is TRBV27 and J usage is TRBJ1-6, with D perhaps TRBD1 (5 bases). The CDR3 runs 15 residues. V was pared by 1 base and J by 8 bases, with 12 bases between. Looked up from germline, CDR1 is MNHEY and CDR2 is SMNVEV (reference sequence). The CDR3 DNA reads as TGTGCCAGCAGTTTATGGGACCGGACGGATTCACCCCTCCACTTT. Its protein is CASSLWDRTDSPLHF.

The chain has TRBV13 and TRBJ2-7; TRBD2 is a possible D gene (6 bases). The germline V gene has CDR1 PRHDT and CDR2 FYEKMQ (reference sequence). This CDR3 is built from 13 residues. V gave up 11 bases and J gave up 3 bases, with 17 bases separating them. The CDR3, as DNA: TGTGCCCCACCGGCGGGGATGAACTACGAGCAGTACTTC. It specifies CAPPAGMNYEQYF.

The rearrangement uses TRBV5-1 and TRBJ2-7, with D uncertain. The V gene's germline CDR1 is SGHRS and CDR2 YFSETQ. Trimming took 5 bases from V and 0 from J, leaving 9 bases between them. The CDR3 extends over 13 amino acids. In DNA form, the CDR3 reads TGCGCCAGCAGGAACGGGTCCTCCTACGAGCAGTACTTC. As protein: CASRNGSSYEQYF.

Comments on this clone: One junction end disagrees with the germline gene, perhaps due to a read error. The chain is built from TRBV6-1 and TRBJ1-2; TRBD1 agrees at 7 bases. This CDR3 has 11 residues. Germline V gene lookup returns CDR1 MNHNS and CDR2 SASEGT. Here the CDR3 reads CASREGTEDTF. CDR3 nucleotide sequence: TGTGCCAGCAGAGAAGGGACAGAAGACACCTTC.

This clone was counted a single time. V is TRBV7-9 and J is TRBJ1-5; the match to TRBD1 covers 7 bases. Germline CDR1 and CDR2: SEHNR and FQNEAQ (reference sequence). J lost 3 bases, V lost 5 bases, and 4 bases had no gene match. The CDR3 consists of 14 residues. CDR3 sequence (DNA): TGTGCCAGCAGCATGACAGGGCCCAATCAGCCCCAGCATTTT. This translates into CASSMTGPNQPQHF.

This chain uses TRBV7-8 with TRBJ2-1; 10 bases are shared with TRBD2. Losses at the gene ends were 5 bases for V and 3 bases for J; bases not matched to a gene: 7. Germline CDR1 is SGHVS and CDR2 is FQNEAQ. The CDR3 totals 16 residues. The CDR3 sequence is CASSLRLAGDYNEQFF. The CDR3 DNA sequence: TGTGCCAGCAGCCTCCGGCTAGCGGGGGACTACAATGAGCAGTTCTTC.

The chain links TRBV15 to TRBJ2-6; D not resolved. The CDR3 is made up of 17 amino acids. CDR1 LNHNV and CDR2 YYDKDF come from the germline V gene (reference sequence). The germline V and J ends were trimmed by 3 bases and 0 bases, with 12 bases remaining between them. The CDR3 sequence: CATSSTLTVSGANVLTF. The CDR3 DNA reads TGTGCCACCAGCAGCACCCTCACAGTCTCTGGGGCCAACGTCCTGACTTTC.

This clone was counted between two and nine times. CDR3 residues: CASSLAPVGLEQYF. The CDR3 DNA is TGTGCCAGCAGCTTAGCCCCAGTTGGGCTCGAGCAGTACTTC. The J gene is TRBJ2-7, the V gene TRBV7-6; D remains ambiguous. Trimming stripped 0 bases from V and 6 bases from J, with 12 bases between. The CDR3 sequence is 14 residues long. Germline CDR1 and CDR2: SGHVS and FNYEAQ.